This T cell receptor beta chain was sequenced for a study of cytomegalovirus exposure and HLA in healthy donors. Using immunoSEQ multiplex PCR, the repertoire was profiled, and TCRdb retains in-frame clones only, with some absent. The repertoire holds roughly 86,000 clones, with 96% as singletons. The CDR3 runs to 16 residues. Trimming cost V 3 bases and J 4 bases; bases outside gene matches: 10. Germline lookup yields CDR1 SGHKS and CDR2 YYEKEE (reference sequence). Sequencing was done on a sample of PBMCs. The V gene is TRBV5-5, the J gene TRBJ1-2, with 9 bases lining up with TRBD1. The sequence derives from a man younger than 35 in good health and CMV-seropositive. The CDR3 here is CASSSGTGFMVYGYTF. The CDR3 DNA is TGTGCCAGCAGCTCCGGGACAGGGTTCATGGTCTATGGCTACACCTTC.